These 10 T cell receptor beta chains share one sample of origin, sequenced in a study of a mutant IDH1 vaccine in newly diagnosed glioma. Time point: baseline, week 1 (first vaccination visit). The sample's treatment: pre-vaccination baseline after standard-of-care therapy. Method: immunoSEQ multiplex PCR; TCRdb's copy keeps in-frame clones and lacks some. The sample records some 90,000 clones, more than 65% being singletons. Source: PBMCs, taken from a glioma patient treated with radiotherapy, temozolomide or both. The receptors stem from a man aged 35-49 years with glioma. Some clones in this sample may be carry-over from other donors' samples.

The rearrangement links TRBV4-1 to TRBJ2-1, with 9 bases matching TRBD1. This CDR3 comprises 13 residues. V shed 1 base, J shed 15 bases, and the junction held 7 bases outside the gene matches. CDR1 and CDR2 (germline): MGHRA, YSYEKL. The CDR3 loop reads CASSQVMGTGRFF. The CDR3 bases are TGCGCCAGCAGCCAAGTTATGGGGACAGGGCGGTTCTTC.

The chain employs TRBV2 and TRBJ1-6; possibly TRBD1 for D (5 bases). The CDR3 has 13 residues. V gave up 3 bases and J gave up 7 bases, with 7 bases separating them. Germline V gene sequence: CDR1 SNHLY, CDR2 FYNNEI. The CDR3 is CASSDPGNSPLHF. The CDR3 nucleotides are TGTGCCAGCAGTGATCCAGGGAATTCACCCCTCCACTTT.

The chain uses TRBV30 and TRBJ1-1, with D perhaps matching TRBD1 (6 bases). The ends were cut back, 2 bases at V and 3 bases at J, with 10 bases in the middle. From germline, CDR1 is GTSNPN and CDR2 SVGIG (reference sequence). The length of the CDR3 is 13 residues. CDR3: CAWSLGGYTEAFF. The CDR3, as DNA: TGTGCCTGGAGTTTGGGGGGCTACACTGAAGCTTTCTTT.

The V gene is TRBV5-5, the J gene TRBJ2-7; 7 nucleotides line up with TRBD2. Germline CDR1 reads SGHKS; CDR2 reads YYEKEE (reference sequence). The CDR3 loop spans 13 amino acids. V gave up 0 bases and J gave up 6 bases; unmatched junction bases: 3. CDR3 region: CASSLGSGGEQYF. CDR3 DNA sequence: TGTGCCAGCAGCTTGGGGTCGGGAGGCGAGCAGTACTTC.

This rearrangement joins TRBV30 to TRBJ1-2; D ambiguous. This CDR3 spans 14 amino acids. V shed 4 bases and J shed 1 base, with 13 bases lying between them. CDR1 GTSNPN and CDR2 SVGIG come from the germline V gene (reference sequence). The chain's CDR3 is CAWTPVMFNYGYTF. The CDR3 DNA reads as TGTGCCTGGACCCCTGTAATGTTTAACTATGGCTACACCTTC.

V usage is TRBV4-2 and J usage is TRBJ1-6, with a possible D match to TRBD1 (6 bases). This CDR3 has 17 residues. Trimming left V 1 base short and J 9 bases short, with 19 bases between. Germline values: CDR1 LGHNA, CDR2 YNFKEQ. Written as DNA, the CDR3 is TGTGCCAGCAGCCAAGCGCAGTGGGTTCGGGGGCCTTCACCCCTCCACTTT. Its translation is CASSQAQWVRGPSPLHF.

V usage is TRBV6-1 and J usage is TRBJ2-6; D uncertain. Germline V gene lookup returns CDR1 MNHNS and CDR2 SASEGT. The CDR3 is 16 residues long. V was trimmed by 4 bases and J by 4 bases, leaving 14 bases between them. The DNA of the CDR3 is TGTGCCAGCAGTGTGGATGGAATGGCAGGGGCCAACGTCCTGACTTTC. Translation gives CASSVDGMAGANVLTF.

In its sample, this clone was seen a few times. The rearrangement uses TRBV4-1 and TRBJ2-1, with TRBD1 matching 7 bases. V lost 5 bases, J lost 5 bases, and 6 bases stayed unmatched. Germline CDR1 MGHRA, CDR2 YSYEKL. The length of the CDR3 is 14 residues. CDR3 nucleotide sequence: TGCGCCAGCAGCAAGGGACAGAAGAACAATGAGCAGTTCTTC. Amino acid sequence: CASSKGQKNNEQFF.

This chain links TRBV2 with TRBJ1-5; 7 bases match TRBD1. Germline values: CDR1 SNHLY, CDR2 FYNNEI. The trim removed 3 bases at V and 16 bases at J, leaving 15 bases unmatched. The CDR3 is 14 amino acids. DNA of the CDR3: TGTGCCAGCAGTGAGGGCAGGGGGAAATCGTTATCCCATTTT. It yields the protein CASSEGRGKSLSHF.

This chain connects TRBV7-2 to TRBJ1-3; D is perhaps TRBD1 (5 bases). V gave up 2 bases and J gave up 3 bases, with 14 bases separating them. This CDR3 spans 16 amino acids. Germline V CDR1 and CDR2: SGHTA, FQGNSA. The CDR3 region is CASSLRAGSGGNTIYF. CDR3 bases: TGTGCCAGCAGCTTACGGGCAGGGTCGGGTGGAAACACCATATATTTT.